This is a list of T cell receptor beta chains from one sample in a study of T cell responses to AZD1222 COVID-19 vaccine. Generated by immunoSEQ multiplex PCR, the TCRdb table keeps only in-frame clones and is missing some. The table includes about 81,000 clones, roughly nine tenths detected once. Sequences were derived from peripheral blood, sampled on day 0 of AZD1222 vaccination. The receptors come from an adult in good health. The CDR3 runs from the conserved cysteine through the conserved F or W. Each record gives: CDR3 length, D gene, clone size, V gene, J gene, CDR3 DNA, CDR3 protein. D genes are given only for firm matches. Size is omitted from some rows. Given values are once, few, many or a class for expanded clones.

>11|-|-|TRBV11-2|TRBJ2-7
TGTGCCAGCAGCTTTTCCTACGAGCAGTACTTC
CASSFSYEQYF
>15|TRBD2|-|TRBV3-1/TRBV3-2|TRBJ2-7
TGTGCCAGCAGCCAACGTAATAGCGGGGGGTACGAGCAGTACTTC
CASSQRNSGGYEQYF
>14|-|few|TRBV5-1|TRBJ1-4
TGCGCCAGCAGCTTGGACAGTACTAATGAAAAACTGTTTTTT
CASSLDSTNEKLFF
>14|TRBD1|-|TRBV28|TRBJ2-7
TGTGCCAGCAGTATGACAGGGGCGGCCTACGAGCAGTACTTC
CASSMTGAAYEQYF
>15|-|-|TRBV14|TRBJ2-7
TGTGCCAGCAGCTGGGGGCTAGCGAGTTCCTACGAGCAGTACTTC
CASSWGLASSYEQYF
>11|-|-|TRBV7-9|TRBJ2-7
TGTGCCAGCAGCTCCCCCTACGAGCAGTACTTC
CASSSPYEQYF
>13|-|-|TRBV5-1|TRBJ2-3
TGCGCCAGCAGCTTGGCCGGGACAGATACGCAGTATTTT
CASSLAGTDTQYF
>14|-|-|TRBV28|TRBJ2-2
TGTGCCAGCAGCTTGATGACCCACACCGGGGAGCTGTTTTTT
CASSLMTHTGELFF
>11|-|-|TRBV28|TRBJ1-4
TGTGCCAGCAGTTTAGGCGAAAAACTGTTTTTT
CASSLGEKLFF
>17|-|-|TRBV27|TRBJ1-5
TGTGCCAGCAGTTTATCGGAGGAGGAGACTAACAATCAGCCCCAGCATTTT
CASSLSEEETNNQPQHF
>11|-|-|TRBV6-5|TRBJ2-3
TGTGCCGTACTCACTGGGGATACGCAGTATTTT
CAVLTGDTQYF
>20|-|-|TRBV4-2|TRBJ2-5
TGTGCCAGCAGCCAAGATGTAAAGGGGCCGGGACGGCTTAACCGAGAGACCCAGTACTTC
CASSQDVKGPGRLNRETQYF
>16|TRBD1|-|TRBV7-9|TRBJ2-7
TGTGCCAGCAGCTTGACCGACAGGGGAGCTTCCTACGAGCAGTACTTC
CASSLTDRGASYEQYF
>16|-|few|TRBV27|TRBJ2-7
TGTGCCAGCAGTTTAAATTATCGGGCCAGCCCCTACGAGCAGTACTTC
CASSLNYRASPYEQYF
>14|TRBD1|-|TRBV25-1|TRBJ1-2
TGTGCCAGCAGTATAACCGGGACAGAGAATGGCTACACCTTC
CASSITGTENGYTF
>15|-|-|TRBV6-5|TRBJ1-5
TGTGCCAGCTCTGTGGGGGACGCCCCATATCAGCCCCAGCATTTT
CASSVGDAPYQPQHF
>12|-|-|TRBV12-3/TRBV12-4|TRBJ2-2
TGTGCCAGCAGGTGGGACACCGGGGAGCTGTTTTTT
CASRWDTGELFF
>17|-|-|TRBV27|TRBJ1-5
TGTGCCAGCAGTTTAACCCCAAGGGGTGGGGGAAATCAGCCCCAGCATTTT
CASSLTPRGGGNQPQHF
>14|-|-|TRBV19|TRBJ2-3
TGTGCCAGTAGTATCAAGCGGTACACAGATACGCAGTATTTT
CASSIKRYTDTQYF
>13|-|-|TRBV3-1/TRBV3-2|TRBJ2-3
TGTGCCAGCAGCCAGGACTCCCCTGAGCCGCAGTATTTT
CASSQDSPEPQYF
>13|-|-|TRBV19|TRBJ1-1
TGTGCCAGTAGTTCCAGGGTGAACACTGAAGCTTTCTTT
CASSSRVNTEAFF
>13|-|-|TRBV27|TRBJ2-7
TGTGCCAGCAGTTTAGCGACGGACTACGAGCAGTACTTC
CASSLATDYEQYF
>15|-|once|TRBV7-9|TRBJ1-3
TGTGCCAGCAGCCCTGGACAGCCGTCTGGAAACACCATATATTTT
CASSPGQPSGNTIYF
>14|TRBD1|-|TRBV19|TRBJ1-5
TGTGCCAGTTCGCGACAGGGTGGAGGCCAGCCCCAGCATTTT
CASSRQGGGQPQHF
>13|-|-|TRBV2|TRBJ1-2
TGTGCCAGCAGTGTCGGCAAGACCATTGGCTACACCTTC
CASSVGKTIGYTF
>14|-|-|TRBV1|TRBJ2-7
TGCACCAGCAGCCAGGTTCAGGGATCCTACGAGCAGTACTTC
CTSSQVQGSYEQYF
>14|TRBD1|-|TRBV28|TRBJ2-7
TGTGCCAGCAGTAAACAGGGGGCGCAACGGGAGCAGTACTTC
CASSKQGAQREQYF
>15|-|-|TRBV7-9|TRBJ2-5
TGTGCCAGCAGCCTCGGGGCAGGGGATCGAGAGACCCAGTACTTC
CASSLGAGDRETQYF
>13|-|-|TRBV7-3|TRBJ1-1
TGTGCCAGCAGCTTAGGGATTGGCACTGAAGCTTTCTTT
CASSLGIGTEAFF
>16|-|few|TRBV3-1/TRBV3-2|TRBJ2-7
TGTGCCAGCAGCCAACCCCCCCGAGACGGGTCCTACGAGCAGTACTTC
CASSQPPRDGSYEQYF
>19|TRBD1|-|TRBV15|TRBJ1-1
TGTGCCACTACCGGGACAGGAGATTGGTCCCTCCCTTTGAACACTGAAGCTTTCTTT
CATTGTGDWSLPLNTEAFF
>13|-|-|TRBV27|TRBJ2-5
TGTGCCAGCAGTTTTTTAGCGGAAGAGACCCAGTACTTC
CASSFLAEETQYF
>16|TRBD1|-|TRBV5-4|TRBJ1-3
TGTGCCAGCAGCAGTAGACAGGGGATCTCTGGAAACACCATATATTTT
CASSSRQGISGNTIYF
>13|-|-|TRBV30|TRBJ1-2
TGTGCCTGGAACTCTGGCGTGAGCTATGGCTACACCTTC
CAWNSGVSYGYTF
>15|-|-|TRBV7-2|TRBJ2-7
TGTGCCAGCAGCTTAGGGGCTGCCCAGGGACCCGAGCAGTACTTC
CASSLGAAQGPEQYF
>13|-|once|TRBV28|TRBJ1-6
TGTGCCAGCACCCTGTCGGGGAATTCACCCCTCCACTTT
CASTLSGNSPLHF
>14|TRBD1|-|TRBV5-1|TRBJ2-1
TGCGCCAGCAATCGGGACAGGGGAGAAAATGAGCAGTTCTTC
CASNRDRGENEQFF
>17|-|-|TRBV20-1|TRBJ1-5
TGCAGTGCTAGTGGGGGTCAGGGAGGTATCGGGAATCAGCCCCAGCATTTT
CSASGGQGGIGNQPQHF
>16|TRBD1|-|TRBV7-9|TRBJ2-3
TGTGCCAGCAGCTTAGGGGACAGGGGGCTCTCAGATACGCAGTATTTT
CASSLGDRGLSDTQYF
>13|-|-|TRBV2|TRBJ1-6
TGTGCCAGCAATCACGATACTAATTCACCCCTCCACTTT
CASNHDTNSPLHF
>13|-|-|TRBV24-1|TRBJ2-1
TGTGCCACCGCGACTAGGACGTACAATGAGCAGTTCTTC
CATATRTYNEQFF
>16|-|-|TRBV6-4|TRBJ2-1
TGTGCCAGCAGTCCCCTTTGGCCATACTCCTACAATGAGCAGTTCTTC
CASSPLWPYSYNEQFF
>15|-|once|TRBV5-1|TRBJ2-1
TGCGCCAGCAGCTTGGAACAGAGCTCCTACAATGAGCAGTTCTTC
CASSLEQSSYNEQFF
>13|-|few|TRBV4-2|TRBJ1-1
TGTGCCAGCAGCGTGACAGAGAACACTGAAGCTTTCTTT
CASSVTENTEAFF
>18|TRBD2|once|TRBV7-9|TRBJ2-3
TGTGCCAGCAGCCCAACCCCCGGACTAGTGAGAAGCACAGATATGCAGTATTTT
CASSPTPGLVRSTDMQYF
>13|TRBD1|-|TRBV18|TRBJ1-5
TGTGCCAGCTCACCGCGGGACAGGGCTCCTAAGCATTTT
CASSPRDRAPKHF
>15|-|-|TRBV28|TRBJ1-5
TGTGCCAGCAGCCAAGGGGGGAGAGGCAATCAGCCCCAGCATTTT
CASSQGGRGNQPQHF
>15|-|-|TRBV28|TRBJ2-7
TGTGCCAGCAGCCAAGTTCACACACCTAGCTACGAGCAGTACTTC
CASSQVHTPSYEQYF
>12|-|-|TRBV5-1|TRBJ1-2
TGCGCCAGCGCAAGAGGTGTCTATGGCTACACCTTC
CASARGVYGYTF
>15|-|-|TRBV13|TRBJ2-2
TGTGCCAGCAGCTTCCAGCGAGGCTACCGGGGGGAGCTGTTTTTT
CASSFQRGYRGELFF
>16|TRBD1|-|TRBV6-2/TRBV6-3|TRBJ1-6
TGTGCCAGCAGTCGGACAGGGAGTTCCTATAATTCACCCCTCCACTTT
CASSRTGSSYNSPLHF
>18|TRBD1|-|TRBV5-4|TRBJ2-2
TGTGCCAGCAGCGCCAATTTACAGGGGTTAGGGAACACCGGGGAGCTGTTTTTT
CASSANLQGLGNTGELFF
>19|TRBD2|-|TRBV7-9|TRBJ2-3
TGTGCCAGCAGCTCGCCTACCGGGACTAGCGATACTAGCACAGATACGCAGTATTTT
CASSSPTGTSDTSTDTQYF